These 23 T cell receptor beta chains were all obtained from the same sample, sequenced in a study of T-cell reconstitution after alpha-beta-depleted transplantation in children. Construction of the TCRbeta library involved unique molecular identifiers. TCRdb ran MiXCR on the PCR reads and lists one entry per CDR3 protein. The table has around 700,000 distinct CDR3 sequences, under 15% seen once. The material sequenced was PBMCs, taken before TCRalphabeta/CD19-depleted stem cell transplant. These receptors were obtained from a girl aged 2-10 years with congenital amegakaryocytic thrombocytopenia, due to receive a stem cell transplant.

The chain links TRBV5-1 to TRBJ2-7; D remains unclear. V was shortened by 0 bases and J by 3 bases, with 16 bases between the two germline ends. Germline V gene sequence: CDR1 SGHRS, CDR2 YFSETQ. The CDR3 loop spans 16 amino acids. CDR3 sequence reads: CASSLALSQTGYEQYF. CDR3 coding DNA: TGCGCCAGCAGCTTGGCGTTGTCCCAAACTGGCTACGAGCAGTACTTC.

At least ten counts were recorded for this clonotype. The rearrangement joins TRBV20-1 to TRBJ2-7; D is unclear. CDR1 is DFQATT and CDR2 is SNEGSKA in the germline V gene (reference sequence). The CDR3 has 14 residues. The V gene lost 6 bases and the J gene lost 2 bases, with 17 bases spanning the gap. This CDR3 is CSAVDGPRAYEQYF. Written as DNA, the CDR3 is TGCAGTGCCGTGGACGGCCCACGAGCCTACGAGCAGTACTTC.

The chain is built from TRBV20-1 and TRBJ2-1; 13 nucleotides agree with TRBD2. V shed 6 bases and J 1 base; nucleotides not matched to a gene: 12. Germline CDR1 and CDR2: DFQATT and SNEGSKA (reference sequence). This CDR3 is built from 18 residues. This CDR3 reads CSAGQELAGGPSYNEQFF. The CDR3 nucleotides are TGCAGTGCCGGACAGGAACTAGCGGGAGGGCCTTCCTACAATGAGCAGTTCTTC.

The rearrangement uses TRBV27 and TRBJ1-5, with TRBD1 as a possible D gene (6 bases). Germline V gene data show CDR1 as MNHEY and CDR2 as SMNVEV (reference sequence). The CDR3 extends over 14 amino acids. V lost 6 bases to trimming and J lost 9 bases, with 18 bases between them. Here the CDR3 DNA reads TGTGCCAGCAGCGCCGGGACACTCCCTCGGCCCCAGCATTTT. Its protein product is CASSAGTLPRPQHF.

V and J are TRBV20-1 and TRBJ2-5, with a weak D call TRBD2 (5 bases). The CDR3 spans 13 residues. Looked up from germline, CDR1 is DFQATT and CDR2 is SNEGSKA (reference sequence). The CDR3 sequence is CGMRGSLQETQYF. As DNA, the CDR3 is TGCGGTATGCGAGGGAGTTTACAAGAGACCCAGTACTTC.

This clonotype came up a few times. This sequence joins TRBV28 and TRBJ2-7, with D maybe TRBD1 (6 bases). The CDR3 is 15 residues long. V dropped 6 bases and J dropped 2 bases, with 17 bases sitting between them. From germline, CDR1 is MDHEN and CDR2 SYDVKM. This chain's CDR3 is CASSPLGGWTYEQYF. DNA for the CDR3: TGTGCCAGCAGCCCCCTAGGGGGTTGGACCTACGAGCAGTACTTC.

In this sample, this clonotype turned up many times. The chain carries TRBV5-1 and TRBJ1-1; no clear D gene. The CDR3 spans 15 residues. Trimming cost V 0 bases and J 4 bases, with 13 bases left between them. Germline assignment: CDR1 SGHRS and CDR2 YFSETQ. As DNA, the CDR3 is TGCGCCAGCAGCTTGGATTTCCGAGTGATCACTGAAGCTTTCTTT. It codes for CASSLDFRVITEAFF.

A few counts support this clonotype. This sequence joins TRBV20-1 and TRBJ1-3, with D possibly being TRBD1 (5 bases). V was shortened by 0 bases and J by 4 bases, with 10 bases between the two germline ends. This CDR3 comprises 14 residues. Germline V gene sequence: CDR1 DFQATT, CDR2 SNEGSKA (reference sequence). CDR3 amino acids: CSARDYDRGNTIYF. CDR3 nucleotide sequence: TGCAGTGCTAGAGACTACGACAGAGGAAACACCATATATTTT.

This clonotype was counted many times. The chain is built from TRBV2 and TRBJ2-3, with D hard to call. Per germline, CDR1 SNHLY and CDR2 FYNNEI. Trimming cost V 1 base and J 6 bases, with 17 bases left between them. The CDR3 has 16 amino acids. CDR3 coding DNA: TGTGCCAGCAGTGAAGGGATGACTCATCGGTTGGATACGCAGTATTTT. Amino acids: CASSEGMTHRLDTQYF.

The genes are TRBV5-1 and TRBJ2-3, with 9 bases matching TRBD2. The length of the CDR3 is 16 residues. V lost 2 bases to trimming and J lost 2 bases; unmatched junction nucleotides: 6. Germline V gene sequence: CDR1 SGHRS, CDR2 YFSETQ. In DNA form, the CDR3 reads TGCGCCAGCAGCTTTAACCTAGCGGGGTACACAGATACGCAGTATTTT. Translating it yields CASSFNLAGYTDTQYF.

The chain combines TRBV12-3 or TRBV12-4 with TRBJ2-5; 7 bases are shared with TRBD1. J gave up 3 bases and V 8 bases, and 6 bases lay outside the gene matches. The CDR3 extends over 13 amino acids. CDR3 DNA sequence: TGTGCCAGCTCGGGGACAGCCAAAGAGACCCAGTACTTC. Amino acid sequence: CASSGTAKETQYF.

This clonotype was picked up many times. V is TRBV20-1 and J is TRBJ1-6, with unresolved D. This CDR3 is built from 16 residues. V lost 3 bases and J 3 bases, leaving 15 bases between the germline ends. Germline V gives CDR1 DFQATT, CDR2 SNEGSKA (reference sequence). This chain's CDR3 is CSASAEVNFYNSPLHF. In DNA, the CDR3 is TGCAGTGCTAGTGCGGAGGTTAACTTCTATAATTCACCCCTCCACTTT.

On this clonotype itself: Relative to the germline gene, one junction end is altered; a read error may explain this. V is TRBV2 and J is TRBJ2-1; D assignment may be TRBD1 or TRBD2 (5 bases each). The germline gives CDR1 SNHLY, CDR2 FYNNEI. The length of the CDR3 is 16 residues. The DNA of the CDR3 is TGTGCCAGCAGTGAGGGGGTAGCGAGCTCCTACAATGAGCAGTCCTTC. It translates to CASSEGVASSYNEQSF.

The CDR3 nucleotides read TGTGCCAGCAGCCACCGGGTCTTGAACACCGGGGAGCTGTTTTTT. Translation: CASSHRVLNTGELFF. This chain links TRBV3-1 with TRBJ2-2; D is uncertain. CDR1 and CDR2 (germline): LGHDT, YNNKEL (reference sequence). The CDR3 contains 15 residues. With 3 bases removed from V and 1 base from J, the gap between germline ends came to 9 bases.

This clonotype was seen ten or more times. The chain recombines TRBV28 with TRBJ2-7; the match to TRBD1 covers 7 bases. Trimming took 6 bases from V and 3 from J; bases not matched to a gene: 8. This CDR3 is built from 14 residues. Germline assignment: CDR1 MDHEN and CDR2 SYDVKM. DNA for the CDR3: TGTGCCAGCAGCGGGGACAGTTTTAGCTACGAGCAGTACTTC. Protein product: CASSGDSFSYEQYF.

This clonotype has ten or more counts. The CDR3 nucleotides read TGTGCCAGCAGCCCCGGCAGTAGGACGGATTACGAGCAGTACTTC. Translated: CASSPGSRTDYEQYF. The chain recombines TRBV7-8 with TRBJ2-7; D is unclear. The CDR3 length is 15 residues. The germline V gene encodes CDR1 SGHVS and CDR2 FQNEAQ. The ends were cut back, 5 bases at V and 4 bases at J, with 18 bases in the middle. Complete variable domain (other parts from reference TRBV7-8 and TRBJ2-7): GAGVSQSPRYKVAKRGQDVALRCDPISGHVSLFWYQQALGQGPEFLTYFQNEAQLDKSGLPSDRFFAERPEGSVSTLKIQRTQQEDSAVYLCASSPGSRTDYEQYFGPGTRLTVT.

V usage is TRBV20-1 and J usage is TRBJ1-6; D is undetermined. The ends were cut back, 0 bases at V and 11 bases at J, with 11 bases in the middle. There are 13 residues in the CDR3. From germline, CDR1 is DFQATT and CDR2 SNEGSKA (reference sequence). CDR3: CSARDLPGAPLHF. The CDR3, as DNA: TGCAGTGCTAGAGACCTCCCAGGCGCACCCCTCCACTTT.

The chain combines TRBV7-9 with TRBJ1-2, with D possibly being TRBD1 (6 bases). V lost 0 bases and J lost 6, with 14 bases in between. Germline CDR1 and CDR2: SEHNR and FQNEAQ (reference sequence). The CDR3 covers 15 residues. This chain's CDR3 is CASSLAQGRKHGYTF. In DNA, the CDR3 is TGTGCCAGCAGCTTAGCCCAGGGGAGGAAGCATGGCTACACCTTC. The full variable domain, completed using reference TRBV7-9 and TRBJ1-2, is DTGVSQNPRHKITKRGQNVTFRCDPISEHNRLYWYRQTLGQGPEFLTYFQNEAQLEKSRLLSDRFSAERPKGSFSTLEIQRTEQGDSAMYLCASSLAQGRKHGYTFGSGTRLTVV.

This clonotype was seen at least ten times. CDR3 DNA sequence: TGTGCCAGCAGTTCACCGAGCAGGGTCGAAAAACTGTTTTTT. It is translated as CASSSPSRVEKLFF. V is TRBV6-5 and J is TRBJ1-4; D is perhaps TRBD1 (5 bases). The germline V gene encodes CDR1 MNHEY and CDR2 SVGAGI. V shed 4 bases and J shed 8 bases, with 14 bases lying between them. The CDR3 has 14 residues.

This clonotype was counted a few times. The chain couples TRBV6-1 to TRBJ2-7, with 8 bases fitting TRBD1. Germline assignment: CDR1 MNHNS and CDR2 SASEGT. The CDR3 is 15 residues long. V shed 7 bases and J 2 bases; nucleotides not matched to a gene: 10. The CDR3 DNA reads TGTGCCAGCACCTCACGGCAGGACAGGGCCTACGAGCAGTACTTC. It yields the protein CASTSRQDRAYEQYF.

The CDR3 DNA follows: TGTGCCAGCAGCTTCGAACAGACTAGAGTATACACAGATACGCAGTATTTT. As protein: CASSFEQTRVYTDTQYF. V and J are TRBV7-9 and TRBJ2-3; a possible D gene is TRBD2 (6 bases). This CDR3 region has 17 residues. Germline CDR1 reads SEHNR; CDR2 reads FQNEAQ (reference sequence). Trimming took off 3 bases at V and 2 bases at J, with 18 bases between the two ends. The variable domain in full, with the rest retrieved from reference TRBV7-9 and TRBJ2-3, is DTGVSQNPRHKITKRGQNVTFRCDPISEHNRLYWYRQTLGQGPEFLTYFQNEAQLEKSRLLSDRFSAERPKGSFSTLEIQRTEQGDSAMYLCASSFEQTRVYTDTQYFGPGTRLTVL.

This rearrangement joins TRBV5-1 to TRBJ2-1; 9 bases are a match to TRBD1. Trimming at V came to 7 bases and at J to 7 bases, leaving 12 bases not matched to a gene. The CDR3 extends over 15 amino acids. Per the germline V gene, CDR1 is SGHRS and CDR2 is YFSETQ. For the CDR3, the DNA is TGCGCCAGCTACCCCTGGGGGACAGGGTCTAATGAGCAGTTCTTC. This sequence encodes CASYPWGTGSNEQFF.

This clonotype showed up just a few times. This rearrangement joins TRBV18 to TRBJ2-7, with 7 positions matching TRBD2. The CDR3 has 15 amino acids. V was pared by 6 bases and J by 3 bases, with 11 bases of the junction left unmatched. The germline V gene encodes CDR1 KGHSH and CDR2 LQKENI. CDR3 protein: CASSMGEGRFYEQYF. The CDR3 DNA reads as TGTGCCAGCTCGATGGGGGAGGGCAGATTCTACGAGCAGTACTTC.